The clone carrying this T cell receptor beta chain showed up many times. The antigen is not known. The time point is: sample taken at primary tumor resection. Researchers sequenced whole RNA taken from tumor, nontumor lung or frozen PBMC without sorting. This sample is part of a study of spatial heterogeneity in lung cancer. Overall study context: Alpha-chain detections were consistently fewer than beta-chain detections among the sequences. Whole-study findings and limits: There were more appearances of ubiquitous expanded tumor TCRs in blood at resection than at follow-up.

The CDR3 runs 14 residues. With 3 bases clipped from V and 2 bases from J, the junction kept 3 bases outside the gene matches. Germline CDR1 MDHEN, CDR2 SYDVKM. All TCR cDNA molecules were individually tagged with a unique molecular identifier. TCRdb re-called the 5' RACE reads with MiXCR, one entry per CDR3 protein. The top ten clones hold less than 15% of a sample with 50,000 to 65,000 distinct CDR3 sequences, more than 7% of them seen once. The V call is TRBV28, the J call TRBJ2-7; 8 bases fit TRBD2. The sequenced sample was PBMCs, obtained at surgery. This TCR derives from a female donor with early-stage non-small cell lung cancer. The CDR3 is CASSFAGGTYEQYF. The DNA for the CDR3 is TGTGCCAGCAGTTTTGCGGGGGGAACCTACGAGCAGTACTTC.